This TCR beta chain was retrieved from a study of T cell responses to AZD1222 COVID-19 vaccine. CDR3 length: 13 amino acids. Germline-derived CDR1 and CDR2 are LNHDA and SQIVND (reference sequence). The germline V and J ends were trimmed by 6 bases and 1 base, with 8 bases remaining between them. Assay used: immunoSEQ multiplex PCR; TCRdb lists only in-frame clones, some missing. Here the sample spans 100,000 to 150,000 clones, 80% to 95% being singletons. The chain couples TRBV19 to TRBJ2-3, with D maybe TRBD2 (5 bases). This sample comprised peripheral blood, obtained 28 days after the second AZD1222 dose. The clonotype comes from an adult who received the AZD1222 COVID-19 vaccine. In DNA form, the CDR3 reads TGTGCCAGTAGCACCGGGGGCACAGATACGCAGTATTTT. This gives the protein CASSTGGTDTQYF.